One sample yielded the 24 T cell receptor beta chains listed below, sequenced in a study of T-cell memory formation after mild COVID-19. One entry per CDR3 protein results from TCRdb running MiXCR on the 5' RACE reads. The sample has approximately 350,000 distinct CDR3 sequences, 13% seen once; the top ten hold around a fifth. The source material was PBMCs or a T cell subset sorted from them (not recorded which). The receptors come from a man between 18 and 29 years old who had mild COVID-19 (a few samples of this study predate the infection). Cell type and time point are not known.

Notes on this clonotype: Germline and junction disagree at one end, which may indicate a read error. CDR3 sequence: CGAMGRGLGQETQYF. CDR3 in DNA: TGCGGTGCTATGGGGCGGGGCCTGGGGCAAGAGACCCAGTACTTC. The chain uses TRBV20-1 and TRBJ2-5, with D possibly TRBD2 on 6 matching bases. CDR3 length: 15 residues. From germline, CDR1 is DFQATT and CDR2 SNEGSKA (reference sequence).

CDR3 nucleotides: TGTGCCAGCAGCAAGAACACAGGGAAGGGATACACTGAAGCTTTCTTT. Amino acids: CASSKNTGKGYTEAFF. The chain combines TRBV6-5 with TRBJ1-1, with D perhaps TRBD1 (6 bases). The CDR3 covers 16 residues. V was shortened by 6 bases and J by 3 bases, with 20 bases between the two germline ends. CDR1 and CDR2 (germline): MNHEY, SVGAGI.

At least ten counts were recorded for this clonotype. The CDR3 region has the DNA TGTGCCAGCAGCCATCGTGGGGGGGCTACTAACATTCAGTACTTC. Amino acid sequence: CASSHRGGATNIQYF. The chain has TRBV7-2 and TRBJ2-4; D possibly corresponds to TRBD2 (7 bases). This CDR3 has 15 residues. Germline V gives CDR1 SGHTA, CDR2 FQGNSA. The V end was cut by 5 bases, the J end by 7 bases, with 18 bases between.

This clonotype has only a few counts. J is TRBJ1-5 and V is TRBV7-6; no clear D gene. In germline, CDR1 is SGHVS, CDR2 FNYEAQ. This CDR3 is built from 14 residues. Trimming took 0 bases from V and 7 from J, leaving 10 bases between them. DNA of the CDR3: TGTGCCAGCAGCTTAGCCGGGTCACGGCAGCCCCAGCATTTT. It yields the protein CASSLAGSRQPQHF. Looking up the rest from reference TRBV7-6 and TRBJ1-5 gives the full variable domain: GAGVSQSPRYKVTKRGQDVALRCDPISGHVSLYWYRQALGQGPEFLTYFNYEAQQDKSGLPNDRFSAERPEGSISTLTIQRTEQRDSAMYRCASSLAGSRQPQHFGDGTRLSIL.

This clonotype has more than one count but fewer than ten. The rearrangement links TRBV6-5 to TRBJ1-1; no definite D call. V was shortened by 0 bases and J by 2 bases, with 10 bases between the two germline ends. The V gene's germline CDR1 is MNHEY and CDR2 SVGAGI. The CDR3 consists of 15 residues. The CDR3 here is CASSYSRQRNTEAFF. The CDR3 DNA reads as TGTGCCAGCAGTTACTCGAGGCAAAGAAACACTGAAGCTTTCTTT.

This clonotype occurred a few times. The CDR3 spells CASSFPGGYTF. CDR3 nucleotides: TGTGCCAGCAGCTTCCCAGGGGGCTACACCTTC. The J gene is TRBJ1-2, the V gene TRBV5-6; a weak D match, TRBD1 (5 bases). V lost 2 bases to trimming and J lost 8 bases, with 7 bases between them. Germline V gene lookup returns CDR1 SGHDT and CDR2 YYEEEE. The CDR3 loop spans 11 amino acids.

This clonotype was seen only a few times. The chain links TRBV7-6 to TRBJ2-7, with 11 positions matching TRBD2. V dropped 1 base and J dropped 5; count of bases not matched to a gene: 4. The length of the CDR3 is 15 residues. Germline lookup yields CDR1 SGHVS and CDR2 FNYEAQ. The CDR3 DNA follows: TGTGCCAGCAGCTTAGGTAGCGGGGGGGTCCACGAGCAGTACGTC. It is translated as CASSLGSGGVHEQYV.

This chain connects TRBV12-3 or TRBV12-4 to TRBJ1-4; the D is unclear. There are 14 residues in the CDR3. The V and J ends lost 3 bases and 7 bases respectively, with 12 bases between them. The CDR3 protein is CASSFSGSREKLFF. CDR3 nucleotide sequence: TGTGCCAGCAGTTTTTCGGGCAGTCGTGAAAAACTGTTTTTT.

This chain joins TRBV11-2 and TRBJ2-2; 11 nucleotides match TRBD2. The trim removed 9 bases at V and 6 bases at J, leaving 6 bases unmatched. This CDR3 is 14 amino acids long. Germline assignment: CDR1 SGHAT and CDR2 FQNNGV. CDR3 coding DNA: TGTGCCAGTCAACTAGCGGGGGACGCCGGGGAGCTGTTTTTT. Translating it yields CASQLAGDAGELFF.

This clonotype showed up just a few times. V usage is TRBV6-2 or TRBV6-3 and J usage is TRBJ2-1; D call uncertain. Germline loops: CDR1 MNHEY, CDR2 SVGEGT. The CDR3 is 16 amino acids. Trimming pared 3 bases from V and 6 bases from J, leaving 18 bases between. CDR3 region: CASSYSPLRLTNEQFF. The CDR3 bases are TGTGCCAGCAGTTATTCCCCCTTGAGACTGACCAATGAGCAGTTCTTC.

This clonotype was observed at least ten times. This chain uses TRBV5-5 with TRBJ1-2; D is unclear. Trimming cost V 7 bases and J 12 bases, with 19 bases left between them. The CDR3 length is 12 residues. Germline CDR1 reads SGHKS; CDR2 reads YYEKEE (reference sequence). The CDR3 is CASGIFGGVDTF. CDR3 bases: TGTGCCAGCGGGATATTCGGAGGTGTGGACACCTTC.

This clonotype was seen a few times. This chain connects TRBV10-3 to TRBJ1-2; 9 nucleotides match TRBD1. The CDR3 is 14 amino acids. J gave up 2 bases and V 3 bases, and 1 base lay outside the gene matches. Per the germline V gene, CDR1 is ENHRY and CDR2 is SYGVKD. CDR3 sequence (DNA): TGTGCCATCAGTGAAGGACAGGGGAACTATGGCTACACCTTC. This translates into CAISEGQGNYGYTF.

This clonotype was detected a few times. The rearrangement uses TRBV24-1 and TRBJ2-5, with unresolved D. This CDR3 is 13 amino acids long. The germline CDR1 and CDR2 sequences are KGHDR and SFDVKD. V gave up 7 bases and J gave up 5 bases, with 13 bases separating them. Here the CDR3 DNA reads TGTGCCACCAGAGACAAGGTGGGGGAGACCCAGTACTTC. It encodes CATRDKVGETQYF.

CDR3 region: CATSQRSYNEQFF. The CDR3 DNA is TGTGCCACCAGTCAGAGATCCTACAATGAGCAGTTCTTC. The V call is TRBV24-1, the J call TRBJ2-1; no clear D gene. Germline-derived CDR1 and CDR2 are KGHDR and SFDVKD. CDR3 length: 13 residues. The V end was cut by 6 bases, the J end by 1 base, with 6 bases between.

By proportion, this clonotype is medium-sized (0.01 to 0.1%). The chain uses TRBV5-1 and TRBJ1-1; no reliable D call. The germline V and J ends were trimmed by 0 bases and 9 bases, with 9 bases remaining between them. Germline values: CDR1 SGHRS, CDR2 YFSETQ. This CDR3 has 12 amino acids. In nucleotides, the CDR3 is TGCGCCAGCAGCTTGGAAGGACCCCAAGCTTTCTTT. This gives the protein CASSLEGPQAFF.

This clonotype was found a few times. The chain couples TRBV18 to TRBJ1-3, with 8 bases fitting TRBD1. The CDR3 consists of 16 residues. Looked up from germline, CDR1 is KGHSH and CDR2 is LQKENI. V shed 3 bases and J 0 bases; nucleotides not matched to a gene: 4. Here the CDR3 DNA reads TGTGCCAGCTCACCGACAGGGGATTACTCTGGAAACACCATATATTTT. Translating gives CASSPTGDYSGNTIYF.

There are a few counts of this clonotype. The CDR3 sequence is CASSVGGQITSYNEQFF. CDR3 bases: TGTGCCAGCAGCGTAGGGGGCCAGATTACCTCCTACAATGAGCAGTTCTTC. The gene calls are TRBV9 and TRBJ2-1; possibly TRBD1 for D (5 bases). The CDR3 sequence is 17 residues long. Germline loops: CDR1 SGDLS, CDR2 YYNGEE. V was cut by 0 bases and J by 0 bases, with 13 bases left in between. Variable domain in full (rest from reference TRBV9 and TRBJ2-1): DSGVTQTPKHLITATGQRVTLRCSPRSGDLSVYWYQQSLDQGLQFLIQYYNGEERAKGNILERFSAQQFPDLHSELNLSSLELGDSALYFCASSVGGQITSYNEQFFGPGTRLTVL.

V is TRBV20-1 and J is TRBJ2-7; TRBD2 agrees at 7 bases. J was trimmed by 4 bases and V by 5 bases; bases with no gene match: 5. From germline, CDR1 is DFQATT and CDR2 SNEGSKA (reference sequence). The CDR3 length is 12 residues. This CDR3 reads CSAGREGYEQYF. Here the CDR3 DNA reads TGCAGTGCTGGCAGGGAGGGATACGAGCAGTACTTC.

This clonotype was observed a few times. The V call is TRBV3-1, the J call TRBJ2-7, with D tentatively TRBD1 (6 bases). Trimming took 3 bases from V and 4 from J, leaving 13 bases between them. Germline V gene lookup returns CDR1 LGHDT and CDR2 YNNKEL (reference sequence). The CDR3 is made up of 14 amino acids. DNA for the CDR3: TGTGCCAGCAGCCATTCCACAGGGTATTACGAGCAGTACGTC. It yields the protein CASSHSTGYYEQYV.

There are many counts of this clonotype. The CDR3 loop reads CSVGEDFNSPLHF. As DNA, the CDR3 is TGCAGCGTTGGTGAGGACTTTAATTCACCCCTCCACTTT. The V and J genes are TRBV29-1 and TRBJ1-6; D gene ambiguous. The CDR3 runs 13 residues. The V gene lost 4 bases and the J gene lost 6 bases, with 10 bases spanning the gap. Germline lookup yields CDR1 SQVTM and CDR2 ANQGSEA.

Only a few counts were recorded for this clonotype. The chain links TRBV11-1 to TRBJ2-5; tentatively, D is TRBD1 or TRBD2 (6 bases each). V gave up 5 bases and J gave up 2 bases, with 15 bases separating them. The CDR3 length is 15 residues. Germline CDR1 is SGHAT and CDR2 is FQDESV (reference sequence). DNA for the CDR3: TGTGCCAGCAGCGGAAACACAGGGAGGCAAGAGACCCAGTACTTC. It yields the protein CASSGNTGRQETQYF. Full variable domain (rest looked up from reference TRBV11-1 and TRBJ2-5): EAEVAQSPRYKITEKSQAVAFWCDPISGHATLYWYRQILGQGPELLVQFQDESVVDDSQLPKDRFSAERLKGVDSTLKIQPAELGDSAMYLCASSGNTGRQETQYFGPGTRLLVL.

The V call is TRBV4-1, the J call TRBJ2-1; 7 bases are shared with TRBD1. The V segment lost 4 bases and the J segment 0 bases; nucleotides outside the gene matches: 3. The CDR3 extends over 15 amino acids. Germline-derived CDR1 and CDR2 are MGHRA and YSYEKL. CDR3 DNA sequence: TGCGCCAGCAGCCTTGAGGGGGCCTCCTACAATGAGCAGTTCTTC. It specifies CASSLEGASYNEQFF.

V and J are TRBV15 and TRBJ1-4; no firm D call. Trimming shortened V by 5 bases and J by 7 bases, and 11 bases separated the two germline ends. The CDR3 covers 13 residues. The germline gives CDR1 LNHNV, CDR2 YYDKDF (reference sequence). The chain's CDR3 is CATSVEVFEKLFF. CDR3 nucleotides: TGTGCCACCAGCGTTGAAGTGTTTGAAAAACTGTTTTTT.

The CDR3 nucleotides are TGCGCCAGCAGCCAAGTGACTACGGGCGGTGAGCAGTTCTTC. Translating gives CASSQVTTGGEQFF. This chain links TRBV4-1 with TRBJ2-1; TRBD2 is a possible D gene (5 bases). The CDR3 has 14 residues. From germline, CDR1 is MGHRA and CDR2 YSYEKL. V was cut by 1 base and J by 9 bases, with 13 bases left in between.